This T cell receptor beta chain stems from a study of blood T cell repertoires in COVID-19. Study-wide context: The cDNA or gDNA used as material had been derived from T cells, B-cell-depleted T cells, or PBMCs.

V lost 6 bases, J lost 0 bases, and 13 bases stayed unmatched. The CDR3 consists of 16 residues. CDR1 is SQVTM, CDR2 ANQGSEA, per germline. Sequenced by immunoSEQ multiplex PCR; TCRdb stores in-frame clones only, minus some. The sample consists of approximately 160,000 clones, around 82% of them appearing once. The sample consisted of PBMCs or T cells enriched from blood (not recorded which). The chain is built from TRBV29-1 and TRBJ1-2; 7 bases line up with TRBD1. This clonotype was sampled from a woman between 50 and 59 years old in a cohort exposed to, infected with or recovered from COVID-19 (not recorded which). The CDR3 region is CSVTQGGLRANYGYTF. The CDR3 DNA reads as TGCAGCGTAACTCAAGGGGGCCTGCGAGCTAACTATGGCTACACCTTC. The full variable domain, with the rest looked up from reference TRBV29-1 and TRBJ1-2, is SAVISQKPSRDICQRGTSLTIQCQVDSQVTMMFWYRQQPGQSLTLIATANQGSEATYESGFVIDKFPISRPNLTFSTLTVSNMSPEDSSIYLCSVTQGGLRANYGYTFGSGTRLTVV.